The T cell receptor beta chain described here comes from a study of T cell changes during pregnancy in multiple sclerosis. V was pared by 1 base and J by 4 bases, with 13 bases between. This CDR3 region has 15 residues. CDR1 is SSHAT and CDR2 is FNYEAQ in the germline V gene (reference sequence). Method: immunoSEQ multiplex PCR; TCRdb's copy keeps in-frame clones and lacks some. Here the sample spans 40,000 to 45,000 clones, 90% being singletons. The clonotype originates from a female donor with multiple sclerosis, enrolled in a pregnancy study. Sequencing was performed on CD8+ T cells from peripheral blood mononuclear cells, taken in the third trimester of pregnancy. V and J are TRBV7-7 and TRBJ2-5; maybe TRBD1 (6 bases). Here the CDR3 DNA reads TGTGCCAGCAGCTTAGACGATACAGGGCTAGAGACCCAGTACTTC. As protein: CASSLDDTGLETQYF.